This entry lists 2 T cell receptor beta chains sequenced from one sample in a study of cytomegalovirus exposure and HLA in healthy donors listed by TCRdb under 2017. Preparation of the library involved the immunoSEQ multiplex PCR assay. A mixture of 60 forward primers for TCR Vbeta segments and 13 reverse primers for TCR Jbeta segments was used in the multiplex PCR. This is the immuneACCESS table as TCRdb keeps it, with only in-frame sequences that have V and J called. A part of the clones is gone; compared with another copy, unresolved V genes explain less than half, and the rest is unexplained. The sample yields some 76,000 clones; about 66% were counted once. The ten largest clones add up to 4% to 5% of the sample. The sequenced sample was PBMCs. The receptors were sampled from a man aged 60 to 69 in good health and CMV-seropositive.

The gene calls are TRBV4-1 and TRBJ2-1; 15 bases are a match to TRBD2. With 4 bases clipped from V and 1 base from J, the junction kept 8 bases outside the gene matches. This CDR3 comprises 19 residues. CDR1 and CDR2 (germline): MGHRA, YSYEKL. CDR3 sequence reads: CASSPGSGTSGRSYNEQFF. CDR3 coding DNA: TGCGCCAGCAGCCCGGGGTCCGGGACTAGCGGGAGGTCCTACAATGAGCAGTTCTTC.

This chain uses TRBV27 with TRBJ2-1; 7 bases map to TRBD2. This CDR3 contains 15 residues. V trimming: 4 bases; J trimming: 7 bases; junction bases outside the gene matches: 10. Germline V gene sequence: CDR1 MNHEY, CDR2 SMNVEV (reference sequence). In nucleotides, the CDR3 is TGTGCCAGCAGTTGGGGCCTAGCGGAATCGAATGAGCAGTTCTTC. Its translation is CASSWGLAESNEQFF.